A single sample gave rise to the 17 T cell receptor beta chains below, sequenced in a study of cytomegalovirus exposure and HLA in healthy donors. PCR was performed using 60 Vbeta and 13 Jbeta primers. Repertoires were generated with immunoSEQ multiplex PCR, while TCRdb's copy carries only in-frame clones and drops some. The table includes over 100,000 clones, roughly 60% detected once. The source material was PBMCs. These TCRs come from a man aged 35 to 55 in good health and CMV-seropositive.

This chain uses TRBV6-1 with TRBJ1-1, with D unresolved. Deletions cut 2 bases from V and 1 base from J, with 14 bases between. The length of the CDR3 is 16 residues. CDR1 and CDR2 (germline): MNHNS, SASEGT. CDR3 coding DNA: TGTGCCAGCAGTGAAATAGCGACGCCTACGAACACTGAAGCTTTCTTT. As protein: CASSEIATPTNTEAFF.

The rearrangement joins TRBV7-9 to TRBJ1-1, with a possible D match to TRBD1 (6 bases). With 4 bases removed from V and 11 bases from J, the gap between germline ends came to 14 bases. The CDR3 is 12 residues long. CDR1 is SEHNR and CDR2 is FQNEAQ in the germline V gene (reference sequence). CDR3 DNA sequence: TGTGCCAGCAGCTCTACAGGGACGTGGGCTTTCTTT. Amino acid sequence: CASSSTGTWAFF.

The chain links TRBV10-3 to TRBJ1-5, with 7 bases matching TRBD1. Germline loops: CDR1 ENHRY, CDR2 SYGVKD. The length of the CDR3 is 15 residues. V shed 5 bases, J shed 4 bases, and the junction held 8 bases outside the gene matches. The CDR3 nucleotides read TGTGCCATCAGTAACACCGACAGGGATAATCAGCCCCAGCATTTT. Translation gives CAISNTDRDNQPQHF.

The chain combines TRBV7-2 with TRBJ1-4, with D unresolved. The CDR3 loop spans 15 amino acids. Trimming shortened V by 2 bases and J by 0 bases, and 7 bases separated the two germline ends. Germline CDR1 is SGHTA and CDR2 is FQGNSA. CDR3 residues: CASSLFRATNEKLFF. The CDR3 coding sequence is TGTGCCAGCAGCTTATTCCGGGCAACTAATGAAAAACTGTTTTTT.

The chain joins TRBV14 to TRBJ2-7, with D possibly TRBD2 on 5 matching bases. Germline CDR1 and CDR2: SGHDN and FVKESK. CDR3 length: 15 amino acids. Trimming pared 2 bases from V and 2 bases from J, leaving 13 bases between. The CDR3 DNA reads as TGTGCCAGCAGCCAAACCGGGATCTTTCCCTACGAGCAGTACTTC. Translating it yields CASSQTGIFPYEQYF.

This chain uses TRBV5-6 with TRBJ2-7; 8 positions match TRBD2. This CDR3 comprises 13 residues. Germline CDR1 is SGHDT and CDR2 is YYEEEE. J lost 6 bases, V lost 5 bases, and 7 bases had no gene match. The CDR3 nucleotides are TGTGCCAGCAGGGAACGGGGGGGGGTCGAGCAGTACTTC. It encodes CASRERGGVEQYF.

The chain uses TRBV5-1 and TRBJ2-2; 11 bases align to TRBD2. V lost 1 base to trimming and J lost 1 base; unmatched junction nucleotides: 3. Germline loops: CDR1 SGHRS, CDR2 YFSETQ. The CDR3 is made up of 17 amino acids. The chain's CDR3 is CASSLRLAGGNTGELFF. The CDR3 DNA is TGCGCCAGCAGCTTGCGGCTAGCGGGGGGGAACACCGGGGAGCTGTTTTTT.

A note on this clone: The sample holds other DNA sequences that translate to the same CDR3. The chain combines TRBV4-1 with TRBJ1-1; D gene uncertain. The CDR3 has 13 residues. CDR1 MGHRA and CDR2 YSYEKL come from the germline V gene. V lost 0 bases and J lost 8, with 10 bases in between. This CDR3 is CASSQDRRGEAFF. Here the CDR3 DNA reads TGCGCCAGCAGCCAAGATCGTCGGGGAGAAGCTTTCTTT.

In its sample, this clone was seen a few times. Other DNA sequences within the sample encode an identical CDR3. The chain recombines TRBV5-4 with TRBJ1-1; 7 bases agree with TRBD1. The V segment lost 4 bases and the J segment 1 base; nucleotides outside the gene matches: 7. CDR1 SGHNT and CDR2 YYREEE come from the germline V gene (reference sequence). The CDR3 extends over 15 amino acids. This CDR3 is CASSLQAGGNTEAFF. The DNA of the CDR3 is TGTGCCAGCAGCCTTCAAGCAGGGGGGAACACTGAAGCTTTCTTT.

In its sample, this clone was seen once. The rearrangement joins TRBV5-1 to TRBJ2-3; 11 bases align to TRBD1. The ends lost 0 bases at V and 5 bases at J; junction bases unmatched: 5. There are 16 residues in the CDR3. Germline V gives CDR1 SGHRS, CDR2 YFSETQ. CDR3 coding DNA: TGCGCCAGCAGCTTGGCTGGACAGGGGGCTGGAGATACGCAGTATTTT. This gives the protein CASSLAGQGAGDTQYF.

This rearrangement joins TRBV25-1 to TRBJ2-5; D gene ambiguous. Deletions cut 4 bases from V and 5 bases from J, with 11 bases between. The germline V gene has CDR1 MGHDK and CDR2 SYGVNS. The CDR3 totals 13 residues. This CDR3 is CASSGANRETQYF. For the CDR3, the DNA is TGTGCCAGCAGTGGCGCGAACCGGGAGACCCAGTACTTC.

There are many counts of this clone. V usage is TRBV13 and J usage is TRBJ2-1; 11 positions agree with TRBD2. The CDR3 runs to 15 residues. Germline CDR1 reads PRHDT; CDR2 reads FYEKMQ (reference sequence). The junction had 8 bases not matched to a gene; V was cut back by 8 bases and J by 5 bases. CDR3 amino acids: CASGTGTSGNNEQFF. DNA of the CDR3: TGTGCCAGCGGGACCGGGACTAGCGGAAACAATGAGCAGTTCTTC.

This clone was seen a handful of times. V usage is TRBV2 and J usage is TRBJ2-2, with 8 positions matching TRBD1. CDR1 and CDR2 from the germline V gene are SNHLY and FYNNEI. This CDR3 comprises 13 residues. V lost 6 bases, J lost 7 bases, and 4 bases stayed unmatched. The CDR3 here is CASRTGVVGELFF. CDR3 bases: TGTGCCAGCAGGACAGGGGTGGTCGGGGAGCTGTTTTTT.

This sequence joins TRBV27 and TRBJ1-1, with TRBD1 identical over 7 bases. CDR3 size: 14 residues. J lost 5 bases, V lost 6 bases, and 9 bases had no gene match. CDR1 and CDR2 (germline): MNHEY, SMNVEV (reference sequence). CDR3 nucleotides: TGTGCCAGCAGCTTGGACAGGAAAGGGACTGAAGCTTTCTTT. Translated: CASSLDRKGTEAFF.

CDR3 DNA sequence: TGTGCCAGCAGCCCGGGACAGGGTCCCGAGCAGTACTTC. It translates to CASSPGQGPEQYF. This chain uses TRBV7-6 with TRBJ2-7; TRBD1 matches 9 bases. V shed 5 bases, J shed 6 bases, and the junction held 5 bases outside the gene matches. The CDR3 totals 13 residues. Germline CDR1 and CDR2: SGHVS and FNYEAQ.

J is TRBJ1-5 and V is TRBV18; weak D call: TRBD1 (6 bases). The ends were cut back, 2 bases at V and 3 bases at J, with 8 bases in the middle. Germline V lookup: CDR1 KGHSH, CDR2 LQKENI. The CDR3 is made up of 14 amino acids. The CDR3 DNA reads as TGTGCCAGCTCACCAGACAGGCTCAATCAGCCCCAGCATTTT. It codes for CASSPDRLNQPQHF. Full variable domain (missing parts from reference TRBV18 and TRBJ1-5): NAGVMQNPRHLVRRRGQEARLRCSPMKGHSHVYWYRQLPEEGLKFMVYLQKENIIDESGMPKERFSAEFPKEGPSILRIQQVVRGDSAAYFCASSPDRLNQPQHFGDGTRLSIL.

This clone was observed a few times. The J gene is TRBJ2-1, the V gene TRBV6-5; D is unresolved. The germline V gene has CDR1 MNHEY and CDR2 SVGAGI. The CDR3 has 12 residues. V was clipped by 5 bases and J by 5 bases, with 7 bases between them. CDR3 sequence (DNA): TGTGCCAGCAGTCCCCGTAACAATGAGCAGTTCTTC. This translates into CASSPRNNEQFF.